The source of this T cell receptor (beta chain) is a study of T cell clones after liver transplantation. Overall study: Graft-donor-reactive sequences were compared with third-party-reactive TCRbeta sequences from pre-transplant mixed lymphocyte reactions. Patients counted as tolerant after at least one year off all immunosuppression, enzymes not exceeding twice normal. General study points: Post-transplant, graft-donor-reactive CD4 TCRbeta sequences in blood dropped significantly in 5 of 8 subjects.

Profiling relied on immunoSEQ multiplex PCR, and the TCRdb table lists in-frame clones only, not all of them. The table has roughly 73,000 clones, about four fifths seen once. This CDR3 region has 15 residues. V lost 6 bases, J lost 1 base, and 13 bases lay in between. In germline, CDR1 is MNHEY, CDR2 SVGAGI. To note about this clone: As yet, its antigen is unknown.

The material was CD4+ T cells from blood, obtained before liver transplant. The chain is built from TRBV6-5 and TRBJ1-5; a possible D gene is TRBD1 (5 bases). The sequence was obtained from a human donor who received a liver transplant. The CDR3 here is CASSPYRDSNQPQHF. DNA for the CDR3: TGTGCCAGCAGCCCATACCGGGACAGCAATCAGCCCCAGCATTTT.